This paragraph reports one TCR beta chain. Its antigen is not identified. Patients with other autoimmune diseases, uncontrolled infections, pregnancy or lactation were excluded. J gave up 1 base and V 0 bases, and 23 bases lay outside the gene matches. The CDR3 consists of 22 residues. Germline V gene lookup returns CDR1 LNHNV and CDR2 YYDKDF (reference sequence). This sample was taken from a study of Graves' ophthalmopathy and Graves' hyperthyroidism. General study findings and limits: Ophthalmopathy progression was predicted with 55% to 71% sensitivity and approximately 72% specificity.

Transcripts of RNA were the source for amplifying TCR beta CDR3 regions. HTBI primers were used in a first-round RT-PCR, which preceded a second-round multiplex PCR. TCRdb reanalysed the multiplex PCR reads using MiXCR and keeps one entry per CDR3 protein. The sample gives approximately 540,000 distinct CDR3 sequences, under 45% of which show up once; less than 4.5% is in the top ten. This clonotype originated in an adult man with Graves' hyperthyroidism. The chain links TRBV15 to TRBJ1-2, with 7 bases aligning to TRBD1. The source material was peripheral blood or thyroid tissue (not recorded which). This CDR3 reads CATSRDSYRGPLPVAINYGYTF. Written as DNA, the CDR3 is TGTGCCACCAGCAGAGATAGTTATAGGGGGCCACTTCCTGTGGCTATTAACTATGGCTACACCTTC. Looking up the rest from reference TRBV15 and TRBJ1-2 gives the full variable domain: DAMVIQNPRYQVTQFGKPVTLSCSQTLNHNVMYWYQQKSSQAPKLLFHYYDKDFNNEADTPDNFQSRRPNTSFCFLDIRSPGLGDTAMYLCATSRDSYRGPLPVAINYGYTFGSGTRLTVV.